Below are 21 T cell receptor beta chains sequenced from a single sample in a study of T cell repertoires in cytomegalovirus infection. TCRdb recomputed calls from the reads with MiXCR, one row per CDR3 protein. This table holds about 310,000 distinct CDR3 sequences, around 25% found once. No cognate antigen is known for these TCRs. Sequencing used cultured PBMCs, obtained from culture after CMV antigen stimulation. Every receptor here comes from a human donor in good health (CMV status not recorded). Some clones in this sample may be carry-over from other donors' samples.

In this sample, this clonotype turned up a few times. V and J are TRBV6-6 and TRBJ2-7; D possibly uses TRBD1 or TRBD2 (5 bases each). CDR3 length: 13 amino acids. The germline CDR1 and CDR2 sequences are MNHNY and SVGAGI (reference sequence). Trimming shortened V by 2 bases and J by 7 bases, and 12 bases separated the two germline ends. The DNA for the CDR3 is TGTGCCAGCAGTTACGGGACCTCCGGGGAGCAGTACTTC. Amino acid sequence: CASSYGTSGEQYF.

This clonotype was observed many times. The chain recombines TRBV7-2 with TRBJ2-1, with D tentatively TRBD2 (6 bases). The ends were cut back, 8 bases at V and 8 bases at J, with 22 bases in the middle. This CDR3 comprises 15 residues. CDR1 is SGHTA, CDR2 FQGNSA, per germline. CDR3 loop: CASAAALALFHEQFF. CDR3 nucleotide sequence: TGTGCCAGCGCCGCCGCGCTAGCGCTATTCCATGAGCAGTTCTTC.

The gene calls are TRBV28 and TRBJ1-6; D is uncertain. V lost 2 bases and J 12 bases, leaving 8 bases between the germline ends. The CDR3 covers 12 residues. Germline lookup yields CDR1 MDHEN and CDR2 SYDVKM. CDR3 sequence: CASSLNGRPLHF. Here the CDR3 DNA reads TGTGCCAGCAGTTTAAACGGTAGACCCCTCCACTTT.

The CDR3 spells CASSLSRDEQFF. In DNA form, the CDR3 reads TGCGCCAGCAGCTTATCGAGGGATGAGCAGTTCTTC. The V and J genes are TRBV5-1 and TRBJ2-1; D may be TRBD2 (5 bases). CDR3 size: 12 residues. The germline V gene encodes CDR1 SGHRS and CDR2 YFSETQ. The germline V and J ends were trimmed by 2 bases and 8 bases, with 8 bases remaining between them.

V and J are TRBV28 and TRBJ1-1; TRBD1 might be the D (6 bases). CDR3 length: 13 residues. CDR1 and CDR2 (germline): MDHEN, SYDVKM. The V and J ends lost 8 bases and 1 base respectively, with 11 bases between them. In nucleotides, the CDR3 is TGTGCCAGCGCCGGACAGACGAACACTGAAGCTTTCTTT. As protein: CASAGQTNTEAFF.

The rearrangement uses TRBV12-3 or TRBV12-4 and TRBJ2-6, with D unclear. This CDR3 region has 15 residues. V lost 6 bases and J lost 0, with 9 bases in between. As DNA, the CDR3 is TGTGCCAGCAGCCTTCCAAGCTCTGGGGCCAACGTCCTGACTTTC. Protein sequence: CASSLPSSGANVLTF.

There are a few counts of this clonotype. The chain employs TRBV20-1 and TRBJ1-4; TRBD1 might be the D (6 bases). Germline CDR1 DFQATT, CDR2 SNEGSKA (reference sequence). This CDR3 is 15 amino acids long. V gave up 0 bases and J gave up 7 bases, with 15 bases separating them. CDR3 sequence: CSAREWGARGEKLFF. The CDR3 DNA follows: TGCAGTGCTAGAGAATGGGGGGCTAGAGGTGAAAAACTGTTTTTT.

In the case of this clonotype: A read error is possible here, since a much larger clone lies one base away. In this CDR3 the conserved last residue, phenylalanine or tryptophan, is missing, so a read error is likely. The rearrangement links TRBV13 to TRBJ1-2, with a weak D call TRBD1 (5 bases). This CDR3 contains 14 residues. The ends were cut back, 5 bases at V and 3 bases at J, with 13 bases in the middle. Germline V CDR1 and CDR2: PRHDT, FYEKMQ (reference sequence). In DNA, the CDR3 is TGTGCCAGCAGCGGGACTCACCTCGACTATGGCTACACCCTC. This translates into CASSGTHLDYGYTL.

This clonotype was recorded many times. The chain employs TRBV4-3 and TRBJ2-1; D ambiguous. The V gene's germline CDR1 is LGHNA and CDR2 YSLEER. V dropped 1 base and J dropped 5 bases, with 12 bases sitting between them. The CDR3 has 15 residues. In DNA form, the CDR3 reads TGCGCCAGCAGCCAAGCGCTATTGGGTAACAATGAGCAGTTCTTC. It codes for CASSQALLGNNEQFF.

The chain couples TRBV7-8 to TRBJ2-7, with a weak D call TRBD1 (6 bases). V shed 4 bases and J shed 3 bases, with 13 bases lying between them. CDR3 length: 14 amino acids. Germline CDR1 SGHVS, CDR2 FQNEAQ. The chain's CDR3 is CASSSSRDNYEQYV. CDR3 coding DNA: TGTGCCAGCAGCTCATCACGGGACAACTACGAGCAGTACGTC.

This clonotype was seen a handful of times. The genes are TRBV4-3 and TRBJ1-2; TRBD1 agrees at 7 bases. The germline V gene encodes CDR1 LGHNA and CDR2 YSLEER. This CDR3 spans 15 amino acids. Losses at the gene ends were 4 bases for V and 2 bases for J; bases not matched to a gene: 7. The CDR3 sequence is CASSLNLQGNYGYTF. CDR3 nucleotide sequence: TGCGCCAGCAGCCTAAATTTACAGGGGAACTATGGCTACACCTTC.

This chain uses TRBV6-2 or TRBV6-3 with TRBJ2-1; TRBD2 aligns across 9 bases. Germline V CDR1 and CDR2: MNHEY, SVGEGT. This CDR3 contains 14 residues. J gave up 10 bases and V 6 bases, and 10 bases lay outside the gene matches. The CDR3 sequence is CASSPREGRREQFF. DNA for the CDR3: TGTGCCAGCAGCCCGCGGGAGGGCCGACGCGAGCAGTTCTTC.

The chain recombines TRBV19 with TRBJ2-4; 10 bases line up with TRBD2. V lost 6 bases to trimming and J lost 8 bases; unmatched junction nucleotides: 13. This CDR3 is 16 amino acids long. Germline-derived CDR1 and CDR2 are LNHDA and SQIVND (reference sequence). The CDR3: CASRYRGEAGGDIQYF. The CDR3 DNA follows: TGTGCCAGTAGGTACAGGGGAGAAGCGGGGGGGGACATTCAGTACTTC.

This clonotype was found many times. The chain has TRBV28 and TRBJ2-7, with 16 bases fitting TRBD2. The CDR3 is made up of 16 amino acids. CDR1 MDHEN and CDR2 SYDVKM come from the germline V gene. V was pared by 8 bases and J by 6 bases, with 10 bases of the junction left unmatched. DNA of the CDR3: TGTGCCAGCTTTACCGGGACTAGCGGGAGGGCGTTCGAGCAGTACTTC. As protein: CASFTGTSGRAFEQYF. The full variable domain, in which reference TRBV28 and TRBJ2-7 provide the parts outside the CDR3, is DVKVTQSSRYLVKRTGEKVFLECVQDMDHENMFWYRQDPGLGLRLIYFSYDVKMKEKGDIPEGYSVSREKKERFSLILESASTNQTSMYLCASFTGTSGRAFEQYFGPGTRLTVT.

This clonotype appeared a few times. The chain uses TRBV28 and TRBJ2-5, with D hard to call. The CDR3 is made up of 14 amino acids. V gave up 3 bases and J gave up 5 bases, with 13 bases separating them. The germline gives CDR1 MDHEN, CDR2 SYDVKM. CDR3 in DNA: TGTGCCAGCAGTTTCCTCGGACCGAGGGAGACCCAGTACTTC. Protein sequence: CASSFLGPRETQYF. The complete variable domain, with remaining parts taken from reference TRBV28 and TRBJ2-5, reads DVKVTQSSRYLVKRTGEKVFLECVQDMDHENMFWYRQDPGLGLRLIYFSYDVKMKEKGDIPEGYSVSREKKERFSLILESASTNQTSMYLCASSFLGPRETQYFGPGTRLLVL.

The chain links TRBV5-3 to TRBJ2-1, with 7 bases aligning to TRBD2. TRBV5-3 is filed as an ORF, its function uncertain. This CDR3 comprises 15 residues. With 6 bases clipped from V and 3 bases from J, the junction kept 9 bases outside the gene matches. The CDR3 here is CARMLAGVDYNEQFF. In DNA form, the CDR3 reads TGTGCCAGAATGTTGGCGGGAGTGGACTACAATGAGCAGTTCTTC.

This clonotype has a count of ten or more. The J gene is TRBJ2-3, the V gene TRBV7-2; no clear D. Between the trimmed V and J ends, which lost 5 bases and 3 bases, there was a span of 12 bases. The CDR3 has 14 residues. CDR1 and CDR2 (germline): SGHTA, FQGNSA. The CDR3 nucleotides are TGTGCCAGCAGCCCTCATATTGGGACAGATACGCAGTATTTT. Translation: CASSPHIGTDTQYF. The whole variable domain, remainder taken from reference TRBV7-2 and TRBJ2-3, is GAGVSQSPSNKVTEKGKDVELRCDPISGHTALYWYRQSLGQGLEFLIYFQGNSAPDKSGLPSDRFSAERTGGSVSTLTIQRTQQEDSAVYLCASSPHIGTDTQYFGPGTRLTVL.

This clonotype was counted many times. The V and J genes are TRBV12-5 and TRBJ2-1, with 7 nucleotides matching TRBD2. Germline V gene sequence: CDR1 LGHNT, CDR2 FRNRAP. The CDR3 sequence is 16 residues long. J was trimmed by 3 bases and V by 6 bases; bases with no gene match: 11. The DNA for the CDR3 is TGTGCTAGTGGCCAAAGACTAGCACGAAGCTACAATGAGCAGTTCTTC. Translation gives CASGQRLARSYNEQFF.

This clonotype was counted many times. The CDR3 nucleotides are TGTGCCAGCAGCAAACAAGGGCACGAGCAGTACTTC. Encoded protein: CASSKQGHEQYF. The chain carries TRBV7-2 and TRBJ2-7; D call uncertain. CDR3 length: 12 residues. Deletions cut 5 bases from V and 5 bases from J, with 10 bases between. CDR1 SGHTA and CDR2 FQGNSA come from the germline V gene.

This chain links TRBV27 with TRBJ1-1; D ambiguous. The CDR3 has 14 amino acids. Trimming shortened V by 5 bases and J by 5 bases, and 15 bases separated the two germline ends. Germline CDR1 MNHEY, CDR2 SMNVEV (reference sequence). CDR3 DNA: TGTGCCAGCAGTCTCTCGGACCCGGGGACTGAAGCTTTCTTT. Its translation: CASSLSDPGTEAFF.

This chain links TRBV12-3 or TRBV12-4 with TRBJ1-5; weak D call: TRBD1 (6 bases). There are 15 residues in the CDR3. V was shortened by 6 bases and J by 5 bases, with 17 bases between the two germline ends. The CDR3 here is CASSIEGGMDQPQHF. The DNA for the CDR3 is TGTGCCAGCAGCATCGAGGGGGGAATGGATCAGCCCCAGCATTTT.